Each of the 9 T cell receptor beta chains below was sequenced from the same sample in a study of cytotoxic CD8 clonotypes in ibrutinib-treated CLL. Sequencing was performed with immunoSEQ multiplex PCR; in TCRdb, only in-frame clones are kept and a portion is missing. The sample contains more than 300,000 clones, 70% to 80% of which appear only once. The sample was PBMCs, taken before ibrutinib treatment. These receptors were collected from a human donor with chronic lymphocytic leukemia.

This sequence joins TRBV21-1 and TRBJ2-7; the D call of TRBD2 is as the table states it, not checked on the DNA. TRBV21-1 corresponds to a pseudogene. The CDR3 has 13 residues. CDR3: CASSKPEGCEQYF. CDR3 coding DNA: TGTGCCAGCAGCAAGCCGGAGGGGTGCGAGCAGTACTTC.

There are a few counts of this clone. The rearrangement links TRBV9 to TRBJ1-1; maybe TRBD1 (6 bases). Trimming cost V 3 bases and J 4 bases, with 13 bases left between them. CDR1 is SGDLS, CDR2 YYNGEE, per germline. The CDR3 is made up of 14 amino acids. CDR3 region: CASSAQGSGTEAFF. CDR3 nucleotides: TGTGCCAGCAGCGCACAGGGCAGTGGCACTGAAGCTTTCTTT.

J is TRBJ2-7 and V is TRBV7-9; no reliable D call. Germline values: CDR1 SEHNR, CDR2 FQNEAQ (reference sequence). V was shortened by 4 bases and J by 0 bases, with 10 bases between the two germline ends. CDR3 length equals 14 residues. CDR3 DNA sequence: TGTGCCAGCAGCTACGTTGAACTCTCCTACGAGCAGTACTTC. Translating gives CASSYVELSYEQYF.

There are a few counts of this clone. The rearrangement uses TRBV9 and TRBJ2-3; no reliable D call. Germline V lookup: CDR1 SGDLS, CDR2 YYNGEE. CDR3 length: 14 residues. V was clipped by 1 base and J by 4 bases, with 10 bases between them. CDR3 bases: TGTGCCAGCAGCGTAACGGAGACGCCAGATACGCAGTATTTT. This gives the protein CASSVTETPDTQYF. The whole variable domain, remainder taken from reference TRBV9 and TRBJ2-3, is DSGVTQTPKHLITATGQRVTLRCSPRSGDLSVYWYQQSLDQGLQFLIQYYNGEERAKGNILERFSAQQFPDLHSELNLSSLELGDSALYFCASSVTETPDTQYFGPGTRLTVL.

This rearrangement joins TRBV6-5 to TRBJ2-6; D remains ambiguous. CDR1 MNHEY and CDR2 SVGAGI come from the germline V gene. The CDR3 totals 15 residues. The ends were cut back, 10 bases at V and 4 bases at J, with 17 bases in the middle. For the CDR3, the DNA is TGTGCCACCTTGAATGGGGTCGCGGGGGCCAACGTCCTGACTTTC. It codes for CATLNGVAGANVLTF.

The chain has TRBV9 and TRBJ2-3; D perhaps matches TRBD2 (5 bases). Trimming took 3 bases from V and 1 from J, leaving 18 bases between them. This CDR3 contains 17 residues. Germline V gives CDR1 SGDLS, CDR2 YYNGEE. The DNA of the CDR3 is TGTGCCAGCAGCGGTATCGGGATTGGGGTTGGCACAGATACGCAGTATTTT. Its protein is CASSGIGIGVGTDTQYF.

V usage is TRBV15 and J usage is TRBJ2-4, with TRBD1 as a possible D gene (6 bases). The CDR3 has 15 residues. Germline CDR1 is LNHNV and CDR2 is YYDKDF (reference sequence). The ends were cut back, 4 bases at V and 3 bases at J, with 13 bases in the middle. The CDR3 sequence is CATSTAGALKNIQYF. The CDR3 DNA follows: TGTGCCACCAGCACTGCAGGGGCCCTCAAAAACATTCAGTACTTC. The full variable domain, with the rest looked up from reference TRBV15 and TRBJ2-4, is DAMVIQNPRYQVTQFGKPVTLSCSQTLNHNVMYWYQQKSSQAPKLLFHYYDKDFNNEADTPDNFQSRRPNTSFCFLDIRSPGLGDTAMYLCATSTAGALKNIQYFGAGTRLSVL.

The genes are TRBV11-2 and TRBJ2-3; the D is unclear. The CDR3 covers 18 residues. With 1 base removed from V and 2 bases from J, the gap between germline ends came to 19 bases. Germline-derived CDR1 and CDR2 are SGHAT and FQNNGV. CDR3 loop: CASSLGAGLRQVTDTQYF. In nucleotides, the CDR3 is TGTGCCAGCAGCTTAGGCGCCGGTCTGAGGCAAGTCACAGATACGCAGTATTTT. Drawing the rest from reference TRBV11-2 and TRBJ2-3, the complete variable domain is EAGVAQSPRYKIIEKRQSVAFWCNPISGHATLYWYQQILGQGPKLLIQFQNNGVVDDSQLPKDRFSAERLKGVDSTLKIQPAKLEDSAVYLCASSLGAGLRQVTDTQYFGPGTRLTVL.

The chain has TRBV7-6 and TRBJ2-7; D possibly uses TRBD1 or TRBD2 (5 bases each). This CDR3 region has 15 residues. V lost 2 bases to trimming and J lost 3 bases, with 14 bases between them. The germline V gene encodes CDR1 SGHVS and CDR2 FNYEAQ. The CDR3 DNA reads as TGTGCCAGCAGCTTACGCCAGACGAGGGGCTACGAGCAGTACTTC. It is translated as CASSLRQTRGYEQYF.